These 30 T cell receptor beta chains share one sample of origin, sequenced in a study of resident and recirculating memory T cells in vitiligo. Using immunoSEQ multiplex PCR, the repertoire was profiled, and TCRdb retains in-frame clones only, with some absent. The profile shows fewer than 85,000 clones, about 90% of them singletons. The sequenced sample was blood. All receptors derive from a male donor with vitiligo.

The chain uses TRBV15 and TRBJ2-3; 8 bases fit TRBD2. With 3 bases clipped from V and 2 bases from J, the junction kept 10 bases outside the gene matches. This CDR3 is 17 amino acids long. Looked up from germline, CDR1 is LNHNV and CDR2 is YYDKDF (reference sequence). Here the CDR3 reads CATSSLGRGAYTDTQYF. For the CDR3, the DNA is TGTGCCACCAGCAGTTTGGGGCGGGGGGCATACACAGATACGCAGTATTTT. Drawing the rest from reference TRBV15 and TRBJ2-3, the complete variable domain is DAMVIQNPRYQVTQFGKPVTLSCSQTLNHNVMYWYQQKSSQAPKLLFHYYDKDFNNEADTPDNFQSRRPNTSFCFLDIRSPGLGDTAMYLCATSSLGRGAYTDTQYFGPGTRLTVL.

The rearrangement uses TRBV6-1 and TRBJ1-2; weak D call: TRBD1 (6 bases). Germline CDR1 MNHNS, CDR2 SASEGT. V was shortened by 6 bases and J by 5 bases, with 10 bases between the two germline ends. This CDR3 contains 12 residues. CDR3 sequence: CASRVDSYGYTF. DNA for the CDR3: TGTGCCAGCAGGGTGGACAGTTATGGCTACACCTTC.

The chain uses TRBV5-1 and TRBJ1-2, with 7 nucleotides matching TRBD1. Germline lookup yields CDR1 SGHRS and CDR2 YFSETQ. The CDR3 has 14 residues. V trimming: 4 bases; J trimming: 7 bases; junction bases outside the gene matches: 10. As DNA, the CDR3 is TGCGCCAGCAGCAAAGACAGGGTAGGGGGTGGCTACACCTTC. Its protein is CASSKDRVGGGYTF. Based on the CDR3 plus reference TRBV5-1 and TRBJ1-2, the full variable domain is KAGVTQTPRYLIKTRGQQVTLSCSPISGHRSVSWYQQTPGQGLQFLFEYFSETQRNKGNFPGRFSGRQFSNSRSEMNVSTLELGDSALYLCASSKDRVGGGYTFGSGTRLTVV.

This chain joins TRBV10-3 and TRBJ1-5; 7 bases are a match to TRBD1. V lost 3 bases to trimming and J lost 5 bases; unmatched junction nucleotides: 10. CDR1 ENHRY and CDR2 SYGVKD come from the germline V gene. This CDR3 has 16 amino acids. For the CDR3, the DNA is TGTGCCATCAGTGACTTTGACAGGGTAGGAGATCAGCCCCAGCATTTT. This sequence encodes CAISDFDRVGDQPQHF.

The chain has TRBV7-2 and TRBJ1-2; 7 bases line up with TRBD1. Trimming cost V 4 bases and J 0 bases; bases outside gene matches: 5. The CDR3 sequence is 15 residues long. Germline CDR1 reads SGHTA; CDR2 reads FQGNSA. This chain's CDR3 is CASSSRQGTNYGYTF. The CDR3 nucleotides are TGTGCCAGCAGCTCGCGACAGGGAACTAACTATGGCTACACCTTC.

This chain links TRBV12-2 with TRBJ2-4; no check of the table's D call, TRBD1, against the DNA was made. TRBV12-2 is reported as a pseudogene. The CDR3 covers 14 residues. The CDR3 region has the DNA TGTGCAAGTCGACATACAGGGTCCAAAAACATTCAGTACTTC. Its protein is CASRHTGSKNIQYF.

The chain carries TRBV6-6 and TRBJ2-7; D call uncertain. Germline assignment: CDR1 MNHNY and CDR2 SVGAGI (reference sequence). The CDR3 sequence is 14 residues long. The V and J ends lost 6 bases and 2 bases respectively, with 14 bases between them. The CDR3: CASSHSSAAYEQYF. The CDR3 DNA follows: TGTGCCAGCAGCCACTCTTCGGCGGCCTACGAGCAGTACTTC.

This sequence joins TRBV28 and TRBJ1-2, with TRBD1 matching 10 bases. Trimming cost V 6 bases and J 6 bases; bases outside gene matches: 4. The CDR3 has 13 residues. CDR1 is MDHEN and CDR2 is SYDVKM in the germline V gene. The CDR3 sequence is CASRDGTGDGYTF. Here the CDR3 DNA reads TGTGCCAGCAGGGACGGGACAGGGGATGGCTACACCTTC.

This chain connects TRBV29-1 to TRBJ2-1; the D gene is possibly TRBD2 (6 bases). This CDR3 comprises 14 residues. V lost 7 bases and J lost 0, with 13 bases in between. Germline lookup yields CDR1 SQVTM and CDR2 ANQGSEA. The CDR3 here is CSAVAETSYNEQFF. The CDR3 DNA follows: TGCAGCGCAGTAGCGGAAACCTCCTACAATGAGCAGTTCTTC.

V usage is TRBV18 and J usage is TRBJ2-7; 7 bases map to TRBD1. The CDR3 covers 14 residues. Trimming removed 3 bases from V and 2 bases from J; junction bases left unmatched: 4. In germline, CDR1 is KGHSH, CDR2 LQKENI. CDR3 DNA: TGTGCCAGCTCACCCCCGGGACAGCCCTACGAGCAGTACTTC. The encoded protein is CASSPPGQPYEQYF.

V and J are TRBV11-2 and TRBJ2-7; possible D gene TRBD1, 5 bases. CDR3 length: 14 residues. V lost 4 bases and J 1 base, leaving 11 bases between the germline ends. From germline, CDR1 is SGHAT and CDR2 FQNNGV. CDR3 nucleotides: TGTGCCAGCAGCTGGACGGACACTTCCTACGAGCAGTACTTC. Encoded protein: CASSWTDTSYEQYF. Variable domain in full (rest from reference TRBV11-2 and TRBJ2-7): EAGVAQSPRYKIIEKRQSVAFWCNPISGHATLYWYQQILGQGPKLLIQFQNNGVVDDSQLPKDRFSAERLKGVDSTLKIQPAKLEDSAVYLCASSWTDTSYEQYFGPGTRLTVT.

DNA of the CDR3: TGTGCCAGCTCACCATCTCTCCGAACAGGGGGCGGTGGAAACACCATATATTTT. Protein product: CASSPSLRTGGGGNTIYF. V is TRBV18 and J is TRBJ1-3, with TRBD1 matching 9 bases. V dropped 2 bases and J dropped 3; count of bases not matched to a gene: 11. This CDR3 has 18 amino acids. Germline V lookup: CDR1 KGHSH, CDR2 LQKENI. The entire variable domain, with the rest obtained from reference TRBV18 and TRBJ1-3, is as follows: NAGVMQNPRHLVRRRGQEARLRCSPMKGHSHVYWYRQLPEEGLKFMVYLQKENIIDESGMPKERFSAEFPKEGPSILRIQQVVRGDSAAYFCASSPSLRTGGGGNTIYFGEGSWLTVV.

The chain links TRBV5-1 to TRBJ2-7; TRBD2 matches 12 bases. The CDR3 is 17 residues long. CDR1 is SGHRS, CDR2 YFSETQ, per germline. Trimming removed 1 base from V and 0 bases from J; junction bases left unmatched: 5. The CDR3 loop reads CASSLYPTSGSSYEQYF. The CDR3 DNA follows: TGCGCCAGCAGCTTGTACCCGACTAGCGGGAGCTCCTACGAGCAGTACTTC.

CDR3 sequence reads: CASSTGQGFMNTEAFF. CDR3 nucleotides: TGTGCCAGCAGCACTGGACAGGGTTTCATGAACACTGAAGCTTTCTTT. The rearrangement uses TRBV5-8 and TRBJ1-1, with TRBD1 identical over 8 bases. The ends lost 4 bases at V and 0 bases at J; junction bases unmatched: 8. CDR3 length: 16 residues. Germline loops: CDR1 SGHTS, CDR2 YDEGEE.

The chain recombines TRBV4-3 with TRBJ2-7; TRBD2 is a possible D gene (6 bases). Germline V CDR1 and CDR2: LGHNA, YSLEER. The CDR3 length is 19 residues. The V gene lost 0 bases and the J gene lost 5 bases, with 26 bases spanning the gap. CDR3 bases: TGCGCCAGCAGCCAAGATGAACGGGGGAGCCTATTATACCCCCACGAGCAGTACTTC. Translated: CASSQDERGSLLYPHEQYF.

The rearrangement joins TRBV2 to TRBJ1-2, with D possibly TRBD1 on 5 matching bases. Deletions cut 4 bases from V and 8 bases from J, with 14 bases between. The CDR3 has 13 amino acids. Germline CDR1 reads SNHLY; CDR2 reads FYNNEI. This CDR3 is CASSGRQSYGYTF. The CDR3 region has the DNA TGTGCCAGCAGTGGCAGACAGTCGTACGGCTACACCTTC.

The V and J genes are TRBV6-1 and TRBJ2-7; perhaps TRBD1 as D (5 bases). CDR1 and CDR2 from the germline V gene are MNHNS and SASEGT. The CDR3 length is 14 residues. Deletions cut 3 bases from V and 2 bases from J, with 11 bases between. CDR3 DNA: TGTGCCAGCAGTGAGTCAGGGTTCGCCTACGAGCAGTACTTC. It translates to CASSESGFAYEQYF.

CDR3 loop: CASSIGGPNYGYTF. In nucleotides, the CDR3 is TGTGCCAGTAGTATAGGAGGGCCTAACTATGGCTACACCTTC. The chain recombines TRBV19 with TRBJ1-2; D ambiguous. V was clipped by 1 base and J by 0 bases, with 6 bases between them. Germline V CDR1 and CDR2: LNHDA, SQIVND (reference sequence). The CDR3 has 14 residues.

V usage is TRBV7-2 and J usage is TRBJ1-1; D perhaps matches TRBD1 (6 bases). Germline CDR1 and CDR2: SGHTA and FQGNSA. The CDR3 totals 15 residues. Between the trimmed V and J ends, which lost 3 bases and 0 bases, there was a span of 11 bases. The chain's CDR3 is CASSFSGQLNTEAFF. The CDR3 nucleotides read TGTGCCAGCAGCTTCAGCGGACAGCTGAACACTGAAGCTTTCTTT.

This clone was recorded many times. V usage is TRBV6-1 and J usage is TRBJ1-1, with 8 positions matching TRBD1. Germline CDR1 reads MNHNS; CDR2 reads SASEGT. The CDR3 is 15 amino acids. J was trimmed by 2 bases and V by 5 bases; bases with no gene match: 7. DNA for the CDR3: TGTGCCAGCAGTCCACGACAGGGGCTAAACACTGAAGCTTTCTTT. Protein sequence: CASSPRQGLNTEAFF.

The chain employs TRBV5-1 and TRBJ2-7, with D perhaps matching TRBD2 (6 bases). Germline V CDR1 and CDR2: SGHRS, YFSETQ. V was trimmed by 3 bases and J by 0 bases, leaving 10 bases between them. The CDR3 sequence is 14 residues long. CDR3 bases: TGCGCCAGCAGCTCCCTGGAGGGCTCCTACGAGCAGTACTTC. Translating gives CASSSLEGSYEQYF.

The chain combines TRBV6-5 with TRBJ2-7; 9 positions match TRBD1. Germline V lookup: CDR1 MNHEY, CDR2 SVGAGI. The trim removed 3 bases at V and 4 bases at J, leaving 10 bases unmatched. CDR3 length: 16 residues. The CDR3 coding sequence is TGTGCCAGCAGTTATAGGTTCGGGACAGGGAAGTACGAGCAGTACTTC. Encoded protein: CASSYRFGTGKYEQYF.

The genes are TRBV27 and TRBJ1-3; no clear D gene. Per the germline V gene, CDR1 is MNHEY and CDR2 is SMNVEV (reference sequence). Trimming left V 1 base short and J 4 bases short, with 11 bases between. The CDR3 contains 15 residues. CDR3 bases: TGTGCCAGCAGTTTATGGCCTGGCGGGGGAAACACCATATATTTT. Protein sequence: CASSLWPGGGNTIYF.

This sequence joins TRBV18 and TRBJ2-3; possible D gene TRBD2, 6 bases. CDR1 is KGHSH and CDR2 is LQKENI in the germline V gene. This CDR3 is built from 15 residues. V lost 6 bases to trimming and J lost 1 base, with 14 bases between them. CDR3 sequence reads: CASSLRDSRTDTQYF. CDR3 nucleotide sequence: TGTGCCAGCTCCCTCCGGGACTCCCGCACAGATACGCAGTATTTT.

This rearrangement joins TRBV7-7 to TRBJ2-1; TRBD2 matches 8 bases. The CDR3 contains 17 residues. CDR1 and CDR2 from the germline V gene are SSHAT and FNYEAQ (reference sequence). Trimming at V came to 2 bases and at J to 6 bases, leaving 12 bases not matched to a gene. CDR3 nucleotide sequence: TGTGCCAGCAGCTTATTGCCCAGCGGGAGTGTAATCAATGAGCAGTTCTTC. It yields the protein CASSLLPSGSVINEQFF.

The chain combines TRBV5-1 with TRBJ2-7; 9 bases match TRBD1. The CDR3 has 14 amino acids. Trimming at V came to 4 bases and at J to 3 bases, leaving 5 bases not matched to a gene. Germline loops: CDR1 SGHRS, CDR2 YFSETQ. For the CDR3, the DNA is TGCGCCAGCAGCCATGGGACAGGGAACTACGAGCAGTACTTC. It yields the protein CASSHGTGNYEQYF.

CDR3 nucleotide sequence: TGCGCCAGCAGCTTGGGGCAGCCTACTACAGGGAATGAGCAGTTCTTC. This translates into CASSLGQPTTGNEQFF. V gene TRBV5-1 combines with J gene TRBJ2-1; maybe TRBD1 (6 bases). The CDR3 is 16 amino acids. Germline CDR1 SGHRS, CDR2 YFSETQ. V was pared by 0 bases and J by 7 bases, with 17 bases between.

Comment on this clone: At the DNA level, this CDR3 is encoded by other sequences in the same sample as well. The chain recombines TRBV7-9 with TRBJ2-1; TRBD2 matches 9 bases. Trimming at V came to 2 bases and at J to 1 base, leaving 3 bases not matched to a gene. This CDR3 is 16 amino acids long. CDR1 and CDR2 (germline): SEHNR, FQNEAQ (reference sequence). The DNA for the CDR3 is TGTGCCAGCAGCTTATCACTAGCGGGTTCCTACAATGAGCAGTTCTTC. Translation: CASSLSLAGSYNEQFF. Based on the CDR3 plus reference TRBV7-9 and TRBJ2-1, the full variable domain is DTGVSQNPRHKITKRGQNVTFRCDPISEHNRLYWYRQTLGQGPEFLTYFQNEAQLEKSRLLSDRFSAERPKGSFSTLEIQRTEQGDSAMYLCASSLSLAGSYNEQFFGPGTRLTVL.

The chain links TRBV7-6 to TRBJ1-4; maybe TRBD1 (5 bases). The V end lost 5 bases, the J end lost 6 bases, and 16 bases lay between the germline ends. Germline assignment: CDR1 SGHVS and CDR2 FNYEAQ. This CDR3 has 15 residues. Written as DNA, the CDR3 is TGTGCCAGCAGCCCCGGGGGGTTCGGATATGAAAAACTGTTTTTT. This encodes CASSPGGFGYEKLFF.

This chain uses TRBV5-1 with TRBJ2-7; possibly TRBD1 for D (6 bases). Deletions cut 0 bases from V and 2 bases from J, with 9 bases between. Germline CDR1 and CDR2: SGHRS and YFSETQ. The length of the CDR3 is 14 residues. The CDR3 DNA is TGCGCCAGCAGCTTGGGACAGGTTGCCTACGAGCAGTACTTC. Its protein is CASSLGQVAYEQYF.